This entry lists 23 T cell receptor beta chains sequenced from one sample in a study of cytomegalovirus exposure and HLA in healthy donors. PCR employed 60 Vbeta and 13 Jbeta primers. Assay used: immunoSEQ multiplex PCR; TCRdb lists only in-frame clones, some missing. The sample has some 140,000 clones; 60% to 75% are singletons. The specimen was PBMCs. All receptors come from a man in his late teens or twenties in good health and CMV-seronegative.

The rearrangement links TRBV7-9 to TRBJ2-7; D not resolved. CDR3 size: 13 residues. Germline V gives CDR1 SEHNR, CDR2 FQNEAQ (reference sequence). V lost 10 bases and J lost 3, with 16 bases in between. In DNA form, the CDR3 reads TGTGCCACCCTTGGGCCCCCTTTCTACGAGCAGTACTTC. Translation: CATLGPPFYEQYF.

The chain uses TRBV6-1 and TRBJ1-4; 8 bases match TRBD1. Germline CDR1 and CDR2: MNHNS and SASEGT. This CDR3 comprises 14 residues. Trimming cost V 4 bases and J 7 bases; bases outside gene matches: 5. The CDR3 region has the DNA TGTGCCAGCAGTGGGACAGGGACGTTTGAAAAACTGTTTTTT. Amino acids: CASSGTGTFEKLFF.

V gene TRBV10-2 combines with J gene TRBJ2-2; D gene uncertain. Per the germline V gene, CDR1 is WSHSY and CDR2 is SAAADI. Trimming cost V 4 bases and J 7 bases, with 7 bases left between them. There are 12 residues in the CDR3. The CDR3 spells CASSAPGGELFF. CDR3 in DNA: TGCGCCAGCAGTGCTCCGGGCGGGGAGCTGTTTTTT.

The rearrangement uses TRBV4-1 and TRBJ2-5, with unresolved D. In germline, CDR1 is MGHRA, CDR2 YSYEKL. The CDR3 has 14 residues. The ends were cut back, 4 bases at V and 0 bases at J, with 9 bases in the middle. The CDR3 here is CASSLNGNQETQYF. The CDR3 nucleotides are TGCGCCAGCAGCCTGAATGGCAACCAAGAGACCCAGTACTTC.

This clone turned up a few times. The V gene is TRBV14, the J gene TRBJ1-2; 7 bases line up with TRBD1. The CDR3 is 13 amino acids. Looked up from germline, CDR1 is SGHDN and CDR2 is FVKESK. The J segment lost 3 bases and the V segment lost 3 bases, leaving 1 base of the junction unmatched. CDR3 residues: CASSQTGYYGYTF. CDR3 nucleotide sequence: TGTGCCAGCAGCCAGACAGGGTACTATGGCTACACCTTC.

This chain connects TRBV4-2 to TRBJ1-1; D unclear. The CDR3 is 18 amino acids. Trimming stripped 0 bases from V and 3 bases from J, with 20 bases between. The germline V gene has CDR1 LGHNA and CDR2 YNFKEQ. The CDR3 spells CASSQERIRQVLDTEAFF. The DNA of the CDR3 is TGTGCCAGCAGCCAAGAGAGGATTCGGCAAGTTTTGGACACTGAAGCTTTCTTT.

The genes are TRBV5-5 and TRBJ1-1; perhaps TRBD1 as D (5 bases). The CDR3 runs to 14 residues. V lost 4 bases to trimming and J lost 0 bases, with 10 bases between them. Germline assignment: CDR1 SGHKS and CDR2 YYEKEE (reference sequence). CDR3 sequence: CASSNRQMNTEAFF. CDR3 coding DNA: TGTGCCAGCAGCAACCGACAGATGAACACTGAAGCTTTCTTT.

The chain employs TRBV5-1 and TRBJ1-6, with 8 positions matching TRBD1. This CDR3 is 17 amino acids long. Unmatched junction bases numbered 13, after V lost 4 bases and J lost 7 bases. From germline, CDR1 is SGHRS and CDR2 YFSETQ. CDR3 loop: CASSVGQGMLGNSPLHF. CDR3 bases: TGCGCCAGCAGCGTAGGACAGGGCATGTTGGGGAATTCACCCCTCCACTTT.

CDR3 protein: CASSFRDRGDEAFF. CDR3 in DNA: TGTGCCAGCAGCTTTCGGGACAGGGGGGATGAAGCTTTCTTT. This chain joins TRBV7-8 and TRBJ1-1, with 11 bases matching TRBD1. Germline lookup yields CDR1 SGHVS and CDR2 FQNEAQ. V gave up 3 bases and J gave up 7 bases; unmatched junction bases: 4. The CDR3 loop spans 14 amino acids.

V and J are TRBV18 and TRBJ2-2, with unresolved D. From germline, CDR1 is KGHSH and CDR2 LQKENI. The CDR3 extends over 12 amino acids. Deletions cut 6 bases from V and 4 bases from J, with 6 bases between. The CDR3 here is CASSPITGELFF. The CDR3 DNA follows: TGTGCCAGCTCTCCTATCACCGGGGAGCTGTTTTTT.

The chain recombines TRBV5-1 with TRBJ1-1, with 7 nucleotides matching TRBD1. Germline values: CDR1 SGHRS, CDR2 YFSETQ. The junction had 8 bases not matched to a gene; V was cut back by 2 bases and J by 10 bases. CDR3 size: 13 residues. CDR3 sequence reads: CASSFDRARGAFF. The CDR3 DNA sequence: TGCGCCAGCAGCTTCGACAGGGCACGAGGAGCTTTCTTT.

This chain connects TRBV5-4 to TRBJ1-2, with 9 bases aligning to TRBD1. CDR1 and CDR2 from the germline V gene are SGHNT and YYREEE (reference sequence). The CDR3 consists of 12 residues. After removal of 4 bases from V and 5 bases from J, the junction contained 0 bases not matched to a gene. The CDR3 sequence is CASSGTGYGYTF. The CDR3 nucleotides read TGTGCCAGCAGCGGGACAGGGTATGGCTACACCTTC. Using reference TRBV5-4 and TRBJ1-2 for the parts outside the CDR3, the full variable domain is ETGVTQSPTHLIKTRGQQVTLRCSSQSGHNTVSWYQQALGQGPQFIFQYYREEENGRGNFPPRFSGLQFPNYSSELNVNALELDDSALYLCASSGTGYGYTFGSGTRLTVV.

This chain uses TRBV5-1 with TRBJ1-1; TRBD1 aligns across 10 bases. Trimming removed 4 bases from V and 5 bases from J; junction bases left unmatched: 8. The CDR3 is 15 amino acids. Looked up from germline, CDR1 is SGHRS and CDR2 is YFSETQ. The CDR3 nucleotides read TGCGCCAGCAGCAGCGGACAGGGGGTTGTTACTGAAGCTTTCTTT. As protein: CASSSGQGVVTEAFF.

The chain joins TRBV30 to TRBJ2-5, with 9 bases matching TRBD2. The junction had 6 bases not matched to a gene; V was cut back by 0 bases and J by 4 bases. Germline V CDR1 and CDR2: GTSNPN, SVGIG (reference sequence). This CDR3 contains 15 residues. CDR3 residues: CAWSVGGGAAETQYF. CDR3 nucleotide sequence: TGTGCCTGGAGTGTCGGCGGGGGGGCCGCAGAGACCCAGTACTTC.

The CDR3 protein is CASSLGNRVLTYNEQFF. The DNA of the CDR3 is TGTGCCAGCAGCTTAGGGAACAGGGTGCTGACCTACAATGAGCAGTTCTTC. The V call is TRBV7-8, the J call TRBJ2-1, with D perhaps TRBD1 (6 bases). Germline V gene lookup returns CDR1 SGHVS and CDR2 FQNEAQ. V lost 1 base and J 2 bases, leaving 15 bases between the germline ends. The CDR3 has 17 residues.

This rearrangement joins TRBV4-3 to TRBJ2-3; tentatively, D is TRBD2 (6 bases). Germline V gene lookup returns CDR1 LGHNA and CDR2 YSLEER. V was clipped by 0 bases and J by 2 bases, with 12 bases between them. This CDR3 is built from 16 residues. The CDR3 sequence is CASSQEMGGVTDTQYF. CDR3 in DNA: TGCGCCAGCAGCCAAGAGATGGGGGGAGTCACAGATACGCAGTATTTT.

The genes are TRBV7-8 and TRBJ1-1; no reliable D call. V lost 8 bases and J 0 bases, leaving 10 bases between the germline ends. This CDR3 is built from 13 residues. Germline CDR1 SGHVS, CDR2 FQNEAQ. The CDR3 nucleotides are TGTGCCAGCGCCAGTACCGTGAACACTGAAGCTTTCTTT. It translates to CASASTVNTEAFF.

The V and J genes are TRBV7-8 and TRBJ1-4; 8 bases line up with TRBD1. Germline V gives CDR1 SGHVS, CDR2 FQNEAQ. The V gene end was trimmed by 0 bases and the J gene end by 6 bases; junction bases not matched to a gene: 6. CDR3 size: 16 residues. The CDR3 DNA follows: TGTGCCAGCAGCTTAGCGAGGACAGGGTACGATGAAAAACTGTTTTTT. Translating gives CASSLARTGYDEKLFF. Combining the CDR3 with reference TRBV7-8 and TRBJ1-4 gives the whole variable domain GAGVSQSPRYKVAKRGQDVALRCDPISGHVSLFWYQQALGQGPEFLTYFQNEAQLDKSGLPSDRFFAERPEGSVSTLKIQRTQQEDSAVYLCASSLARTGYDEKLFFGSGTQLSVL.

V usage is TRBV4-2 and J usage is TRBJ1-4; the match to TRBD1 covers 8 bases. The CDR3 contains 16 residues. CDR1 and CDR2 from the germline V gene are LGHNA and YNFKEQ. Unmatched junction bases numbered 7, after V lost 3 bases and J lost 4 bases. The CDR3 here is CASSHPTGEGNEKLFF. The CDR3 DNA sequence: TGTGCCAGCAGCCACCCGACAGGGGAGGGTAATGAAAAACTGTTTTTT.

Note on this clone: Other nucleotide sequences from this sample produce the same CDR3. This sequence joins TRBV6-1 and TRBJ2-7; the D gene is possibly TRBD1 (6 bases). This CDR3 comprises 14 residues. Trimming took off 6 bases at V and 0 bases at J, with 12 bases between the two ends. In germline, CDR1 is MNHNS, CDR2 SASEGT. Here the CDR3 DNA reads TGTGCCAGCAGGAAAACGGACAGCTCCTACGAGCAGTACGTC. Translating gives CASRKTDSSYEQYV.

This chain connects TRBV5-4 to TRBJ2-3; TRBD2 aligns across 9 bases. With 1 base clipped from V and 4 bases from J, the junction kept 7 bases outside the gene matches. Germline V lookup: CDR1 SGHNT, CDR2 YYREEE (reference sequence). The CDR3 is 16 amino acids. CDR3 amino acids: CASSLTPGLAADTQYF. The CDR3 coding sequence is TGTGCCAGCAGCTTGACTCCGGGACTAGCAGCAGATACGCAGTATTTT. Variable domain in full (rest from reference TRBV5-4 and TRBJ2-3): ETGVTQSPTHLIKTRGQQVTLRCSSQSGHNTVSWYQQALGQGPQFIFQYYREEENGRGNFPPRFSGLQFPNYSSELNVNALELDDSALYLCASSLTPGLAADTQYFGPGTRLTVL.

The rearrangement links TRBV15 to TRBJ1-4, with D possibly matching TRBD1 (6 bases). Trimming left V 6 bases short and J 7 bases short, with 9 bases between. Germline assignment: CDR1 LNHNV and CDR2 YYDKDF (reference sequence). The CDR3 sequence is 12 residues long. The CDR3 reads CATRQGGEKLFF. CDR3 sequence (DNA): TGTGCCACCAGACAGGGCGGTGAAAAACTGTTTTTT.

The chain couples TRBV9 to TRBJ1-2; 10 bases map to TRBD1. Germline CDR1 and CDR2: SGDLS and YYNGEE. The ends lost 3 bases at V and 7 bases at J; junction bases unmatched: 9. This CDR3 contains 15 residues. CDR3 nucleotide sequence: TGTGCCAGCAGCGCCAGAGGCGACAGGGGGCCTGGCTACACCTTC. Protein product: CASSARGDRGPGYTF.